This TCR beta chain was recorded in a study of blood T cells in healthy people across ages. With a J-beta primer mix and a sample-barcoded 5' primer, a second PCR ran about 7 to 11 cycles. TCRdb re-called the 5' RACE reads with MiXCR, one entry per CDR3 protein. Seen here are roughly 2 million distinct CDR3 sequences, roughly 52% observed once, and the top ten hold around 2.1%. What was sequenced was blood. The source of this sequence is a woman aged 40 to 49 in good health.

As DNA, the CDR3 is TGTGCCAGCACCCCGGGACTAGCGGGGGTGATCACAGATACGCAGTATTTT. Translating gives CASTPGLAGVITDTQYF. The J gene is TRBJ2-3, the V gene TRBV12-3 or TRBV12-4; 14 bases fit TRBD2. The CDR3 is 17 residues long. Unmatched junction bases numbered 8, after V lost 7 bases and J lost 2 bases.